This T cell receptor beta chain stems from a study of blood T cell repertoires in COVID-19. Repertoires were generated with immunoSEQ multiplex PCR, while TCRdb's copy carries only in-frame clones and drops some. This sample has tens of thousands of clones, with about 86% found just once. Germline V gene data show CDR1 as SGHTA and CDR2 as FQGNSA. This CDR3 region has 16 residues. The V end was cut by 0 bases, the J end by 5 bases, with 16 bases between. The chain combines TRBV7-2 with TRBJ1-1, with a weak D call TRBD1 (6 bases). The receptor was derived from a man older than 75 with active COVID-19. The sample taken for sequencing was peripheral blood. CDR3 residues: CASSLANRAPGTEAFF. The CDR3 region has the DNA TGTGCCAGCAGCTTAGCGAACAGGGCCCCGGGGACTGAAGCTTTCTTT.